These 14 T cell receptor beta chains came from one sample sequenced in a study of cytomegalovirus exposure and HLA in healthy donors. 13 Jbeta primers and 60 Vbeta primers were used for the PCR. Assay used: immunoSEQ multiplex PCR; TCRdb lists only in-frame clones, some missing. The repertoire has 150,000 or so clones, roughly four fifths of them found once; the top ten carry over 6.5%. Input material: PBMCs. All receptors derive from a man between 25 and 39 years old in good health and CMV-seronegative.

The chain carries TRBV7-9 and TRBJ2-1; a weak D match, TRBD1 (6 bases). The V gene lost 6 bases and the J gene lost 5 bases, with 20 bases spanning the gap. Germline V gives CDR1 SEHNR, CDR2 FQNEAQ (reference sequence). This CDR3 comprises 16 residues. The CDR3 DNA reads TGTGCCAGCAGTTCCCCCGCTGACGGACAGAACAATGAGCAGTTCTTC. Translated, it gives CASSSPADGQNNEQFF.

V usage is TRBV5-1 and J usage is TRBJ2-7; D is possibly TRBD1 (6 bases). Trimming stripped 3 bases from V and 7 bases from J, with 17 bases between. The length of the CDR3 is 14 residues. The V gene's germline CDR1 is SGHRS and CDR2 YFSETQ. As DNA, the CDR3 is TGCGCCAGCAGCTCGACAGGTTTGCCTTGGGAGCAGTACTTC. It specifies CASSSTGLPWEQYF. The whole variable domain, filled in from reference TRBV5-1 and TRBJ2-7, reads KAGVTQTPRYLIKTRGQQVTLSCSPISGHRSVSWYQQTPGQGLQFLFEYFSETQRNKGNFPGRFSGRQFSNSRSEMNVSTLELGDSALYLCASSSTGLPWEQYFGPGTRLTVT.

This clone was detected only once. V is TRBV5-1 and J is TRBJ1-1, with TRBD1 identical over 8 bases. With V trimmed by 4 bases and J by 0 bases, 5 bases remained unmatched. CDR3 length: 15 residues. Per the germline V gene, CDR1 is SGHRS and CDR2 is YFSETQ. The CDR3 loop reads CASSPQGALNTEAFF. The CDR3, as DNA: TGCGCCAGCAGCCCCCAGGGGGCTTTGAACACTGAAGCTTTCTTT.

The genes are TRBV6-1 and TRBJ1-2; D is perhaps TRBD1 (6 bases). Germline V CDR1 and CDR2: MNHNS, SASEGT. V lost 2 bases and J lost 7, with 8 bases in between. The CDR3 runs to 12 residues. CDR3 amino acids: CASSEQGLGYTF. CDR3 coding DNA: TGTGCCAGCAGTGAACAGGGGCTTGGCTACACCTTC.

Turning to this clone: At one end, the junction sequence differs from germline, possibly due to a read error. This chain joins TRBV28 and TRBJ1-1; weak D call: TRBD1 (6 bases). Germline V gene lookup returns CDR1 MDHEN and CDR2 SYDVKM. This CDR3 is 12 amino acids long. The DNA of the CDR3 is TGTGCCAGCACCACGGTGGGAAGGACAGTCATCTTT. It is translated as CASTTVGRTVIF.

This clone was seen only a few times. The rearrangement joins TRBV2 to TRBJ1-5; unclear D gene. V lost 8 bases to trimming and J lost 0 bases, with 8 bases between them. CDR1 SNHLY and CDR2 FYNNEI come from the germline V gene. The CDR3 runs 13 residues. The CDR3 protein is CASASDSNQPQHF. CDR3 nucleotides: TGTGCCAGCGCCAGCGATAGCAATCAGCCCCAGCATTTT.

V gene TRBV15 combines with J gene TRBJ1-2; TRBD1 aligns across 7 bases. Germline V gene data show CDR1 as LNHNV and CDR2 as YYDKDF (reference sequence). The CDR3 contains 15 residues. V lost 0 bases, J lost 8 bases, and 9 bases stayed unmatched. The CDR3 sequence is CATSREEGAGGGYTF. CDR3 DNA: TGTGCCACCAGCAGAGAGGAGGGGGCGGGGGGGGGCTACACCTTC.

This clone was seen once. The chain is built from TRBV28 and TRBJ1-5, with 9 bases matching TRBD1. The CDR3 extends over 15 amino acids. Per the germline V gene, CDR1 is MDHEN and CDR2 is SYDVKM. With 5 bases clipped from V and 7 bases from J, the junction kept 9 bases outside the gene matches. The CDR3 DNA reads as TGTGCCAGCAGTCCCCCGACAGGGGGTGGGCAGCCCCAGCATTTT. Its protein product is CASSPPTGGGQPQHF.

The chain uses TRBV4-1 and TRBJ2-5, with 7 bases that match TRBD2. V gave up 4 bases and J gave up 1 base; unmatched junction bases: 6. The CDR3 is made up of 15 amino acids. Germline-derived CDR1 and CDR2 are MGHRA and YSYEKL. The CDR3 coding sequence is TGCGCCAGCAGCCTTGGGACTACCCGCCAAGAGACCCAGTACTTC. Translated, it gives CASSLGTTRQETQYF.

V gene TRBV6-1 combines with J gene TRBJ1-1; TRBD1 is a possible D gene (5 bases). The length of the CDR3 is 13 residues. Germline values: CDR1 MNHNS, CDR2 SASEGT. Trimming cost V 8 bases and J 1 base, with 11 bases left between them. The CDR3 sequence is CASQWGANTEAFF. For the CDR3, the DNA is TGTGCCAGCCAGTGGGGCGCGAACACTGAAGCTTTCTTT.

The rearrangement links TRBV28 to TRBJ2-1, with a possible D match to TRBD2 (6 bases). This CDR3 is 14 amino acids long. Germline V gene lookup returns CDR1 MDHEN and CDR2 SYDVKM. Trimming shortened V by 5 bases and J by 5 bases, and 13 bases separated the two germline ends. In DNA, the CDR3 is TGTGCCAGCAGTGGCCGACTAGTTGACAATGAGCAGTTCTTC. This gives the protein CASSGRLVDNEQFF.

This clone was recorded a few times. The chain joins TRBV6-1 to TRBJ2-6; possible D gene TRBD1, 5 bases. The V end lost 2 bases, the J end lost 1 base, and 9 bases lay between the germline ends. The germline V gene has CDR1 MNHNS and CDR2 SASEGT. This CDR3 spans 16 amino acids. The CDR3 loop is CASSEQGGSGANVLTF. The CDR3 DNA is TGTGCCAGCAGTGAACAGGGTGGGTCTGGGGCCAACGTCCTGACTTTC.

The rearrangement links TRBV29-1 to TRBJ2-7, with 7 bases matching TRBD1. J was trimmed by 5 bases and V by 4 bases; bases with no gene match: 8. Germline CDR1 and CDR2: SQVTM and ANQGSEA. CDR3 length equals 13 residues. CDR3 nucleotides: TGCAGCGTTGGGAACAGGGGAGAGGACGAGCAGTACTTC. This sequence encodes CSVGNRGEDEQYF.

V gene TRBV15 combines with J gene TRBJ2-2; 7 bases are a match to TRBD1. Germline lookup yields CDR1 LNHNV and CDR2 YYDKDF (reference sequence). Trimming took 6 bases from V and 3 from J; bases not matched to a gene: 7. This CDR3 spans 15 amino acids. CDR3 in amino acids: CATRGRTGDTGELFF. CDR3 nucleotides: TGTGCCACCAGAGGGCGAACAGGGGACACCGGGGAGCTGTTTTTT.